What follows are 12 T cell receptor beta chains derived from one specimen sequenced in a study of blood T cells in healthy people across ages. Sample-barcoded 5' priming and a J-beta primer mix drove a second PCR of roughly 6 to 12 cycles. TCRdb processed the 5' RACE reads anew with MiXCR; each CDR3 protein has one entry. The table records over 600,000 distinct CDR3 sequences, about 45% of them present only once. The sample consisted of blood. The receptors shown here come from a man older than 75 in good health.

This clonotype occurred a few times. This sequence joins TRBV19 and TRBJ2-3; TRBD1 agrees at 9 bases. The CDR3 runs to 16 residues. V was pared by 4 bases and J by 2 bases, with 7 bases of the junction left unmatched. Germline values: CDR1 LNHDA, CDR2 SQIVND (reference sequence). Written as DNA, the CDR3 is TGTGCCAGTAGTACGTTGGGACAGGGAGACACAGATACGCAGTATTTT. Amino acids: CASSTLGQGDTDTQYF.

This clonotype was picked up a small number of times. The chain combines TRBV3-1 with TRBJ2-7; D is uncertain. This CDR3 contains 13 residues. V was shortened by 4 bases and J by 5 bases, with 12 bases between the two germline ends. Looked up from germline, CDR1 is LGHDT and CDR2 is YNNKEL (reference sequence). The CDR3 sequence is CASSLPQANEQYF. CDR3 coding DNA: TGTGCCAGCAGCCTGCCCCAGGCAAACGAGCAGTACTTC.

V gene TRBV20-1 combines with J gene TRBJ2-1; the D gene could be TRBD1 or TRBD2 (6 bases each). V was shortened by 1 base and J by 7 bases, with 11 bases between the two germline ends. The CDR3 runs to 13 residues. Germline loops: CDR1 DFQATT, CDR2 SNEGSKA (reference sequence). Written as DNA, the CDR3 is TGCAGTGCTAGAGGGCAGGGGACTAATGAGCAGTTCTTC. This gives the protein CSARGQGTNEQFF.

CDR3 residues: CATRGDSYEQYF. CDR3 bases: TGTGCCACCCGCGGGGACTCCTACGAGCAGTACTTC. The J gene is TRBJ2-7, the V gene TRBV15; the D gene is possibly TRBD2 (6 bases). The CDR3 has 12 amino acids. Germline loops: CDR1 LNHNV, CDR2 YYDKDF (reference sequence). V was clipped by 8 bases and J by 0 bases, with 8 bases between them.

This clonotype was counted many times. This rearrangement joins TRBV7-3 to TRBJ2-3; D gene ambiguous. With 4 bases removed from V and 2 bases from J, the gap between germline ends came to 7 bases. The CDR3 extends over 13 amino acids. Germline loops: CDR1 SGHTA, CDR2 FQGTGA. DNA of the CDR3: TGTGCCAGCAGCTCCACATACACAGATACGCAGTATTTT. It yields the protein CASSSTYTDTQYF.

In its sample, this clonotype was seen a few times. The chain joins TRBV20-1 to TRBJ2-3; 11 nucleotides align to TRBD2. V trimming: 1 base; J trimming: 1 base; junction bases outside the gene matches: 7. The CDR3 consists of 17 residues. The V gene's germline CDR1 is DFQATT and CDR2 SNEGSKA (reference sequence). The CDR3 here is CSARVTGLAVRTDTQYF. The CDR3 nucleotides read TGCAGTGCTAGAGTGACGGGACTAGCGGTCCGCACAGATACGCAGTATTTT.

The gene calls are TRBV19 and TRBJ2-1; possibly TRBD1 for D (6 bases). CDR3 length: 13 amino acids. CDR1 is LNHDA and CDR2 is SQIVND in the germline V gene (reference sequence). Trimming cost V 3 bases and J 8 bases, with 11 bases left between them. The CDR3 region has the DNA TGTGCCAGTAGTATTCTCCCAGGGGATGAGCAGTTCTTC. Translated: CASSILPGDEQFF. Using reference TRBV19 and TRBJ2-1 for the parts outside the CDR3, the full variable domain is DGGITQSPKYLFRKEGQNVTLSCEQNLNHDAMYWYRQDPGQGLRLIYYSQIVNDFQKGDIAEGYSVSREKKESFPLTVTSAQKNPTAFYLCASSILPGDEQFFGPGTRLTVL.

There are many counts of this clonotype. The chain links TRBV5-6 to TRBJ2-3; TRBD2 is a possible D gene (6 bases). Germline V CDR1 and CDR2: SGHDT, YYEEEE. The CDR3 runs to 15 residues. V lost 4 bases, J lost 0 bases, and 12 bases lay in between. The CDR3 spells CASSLAGFSTDTQYF. In DNA, the CDR3 is TGTGCCAGCAGCCTCGCGGGGTTCAGCACAGATACGCAGTATTTT.

The rearrangement uses TRBV24-1 and TRBJ2-5, with D possibly being TRBD1 (6 bases). From germline, CDR1 is KGHDR and CDR2 SFDVKD. The CDR3 extends over 14 amino acids. V shed 1 base and J shed 4 bases, with 9 bases lying between them. The DNA for the CDR3 is TGTGCCACCAGTGATTTCGGCAGGGGAGAGACCCAGTACTTC. It encodes CATSDFGRGETQYF.

This clonotype was seen only a few times. The V and J genes are TRBV11-3 and TRBJ2-5; TRBD2 is a possible D gene (7 bases). Germline V gene lookup returns CDR1 SGHNT and CDR2 YENEEA. The CDR3 has 16 amino acids. V was cut by 5 bases and J by 11 bases, with 27 bases left in between. The CDR3 spells CASSPQRGGRHNEQYF. In DNA form, the CDR3 reads TGTGCCAGCAGCCCGCAGAGGGGGGGGCGACACAATGAGCAGTACTTC.

For the CDR3, the DNA is TGTGCCAGCAGTTTTAGGGGAGGCCGTGCCGTCGGGGAGCTGTTTTTT. It yields the protein CASSFRGGRAVGELFF. This chain connects TRBV12-3 or TRBV12-4 to TRBJ2-2, with a weak D call TRBD2 (6 bases). With 3 bases removed from V and 7 bases from J, the gap between germline ends came to 18 bases. The CDR3 runs 16 residues.

V and J are TRBV6-4 and TRBJ1-5; 8 bases line up with TRBD1. The V gene's germline CDR1 is MRHNA and CDR2 SNTAGT. The junction had 4 bases not matched to a gene; V was cut back by 2 bases and J by 4 bases. The CDR3 contains 15 residues. Here the CDR3 reads CASSDPGQGNQPQHF. The CDR3 region has the DNA TGTGCCAGCAGTGACCCCGGACAGGGTAATCAGCCCCAGCATTTT.